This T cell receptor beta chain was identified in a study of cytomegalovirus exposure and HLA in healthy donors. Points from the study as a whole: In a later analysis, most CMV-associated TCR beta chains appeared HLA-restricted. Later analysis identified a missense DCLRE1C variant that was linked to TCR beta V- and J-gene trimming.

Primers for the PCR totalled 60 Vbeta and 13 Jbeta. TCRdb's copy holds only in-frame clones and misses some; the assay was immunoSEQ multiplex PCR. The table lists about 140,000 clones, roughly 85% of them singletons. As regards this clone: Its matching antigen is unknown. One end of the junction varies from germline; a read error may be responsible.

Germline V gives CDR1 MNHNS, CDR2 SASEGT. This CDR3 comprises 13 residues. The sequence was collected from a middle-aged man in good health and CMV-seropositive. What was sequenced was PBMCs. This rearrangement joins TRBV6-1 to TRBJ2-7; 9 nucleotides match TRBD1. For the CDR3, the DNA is TGTGCCAGCAGTGAAACGGGACAGGGACATCTTAGATTC. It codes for CASSETGQGHLRF.